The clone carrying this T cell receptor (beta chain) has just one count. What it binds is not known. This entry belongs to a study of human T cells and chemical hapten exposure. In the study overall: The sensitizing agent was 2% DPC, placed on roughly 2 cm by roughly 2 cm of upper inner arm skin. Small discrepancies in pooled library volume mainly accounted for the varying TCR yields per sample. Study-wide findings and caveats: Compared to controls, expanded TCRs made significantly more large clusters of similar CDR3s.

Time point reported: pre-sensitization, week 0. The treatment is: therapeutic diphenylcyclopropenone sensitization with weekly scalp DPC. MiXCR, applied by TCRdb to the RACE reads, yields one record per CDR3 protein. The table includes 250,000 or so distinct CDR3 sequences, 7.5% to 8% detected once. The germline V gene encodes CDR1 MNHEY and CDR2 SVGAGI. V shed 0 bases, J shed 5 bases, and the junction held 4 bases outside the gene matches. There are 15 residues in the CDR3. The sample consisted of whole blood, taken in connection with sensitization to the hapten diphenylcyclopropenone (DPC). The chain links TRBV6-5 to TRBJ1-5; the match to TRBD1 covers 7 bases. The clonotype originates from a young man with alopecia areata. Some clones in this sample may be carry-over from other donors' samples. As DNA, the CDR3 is TGTGCCAGCAGTTACTCGGGGCAGGGGGATCAGCCCCAGCATTTT. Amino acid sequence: CASSYSGQGDQPQHF.